This T cell receptor beta chain comes out of a study of response to subunit inactivated influenza vaccine. Regarding the study as a whole: The authors put forward the suggestion that each seasonal influenza vaccination may bring in only a limited number of new T cells.

This clonotype was found a few times. Its antigen remains unknown. V lost 5 bases and J lost 7; bases outside the gene matches: 12. This CDR3 region has 15 residues. In TCRdb, the RT-PCR reads were re-called with MiXCR into one record per CDR3 protein. The data show approximately 290,000 distinct CDR3 sequences, around 20% seen once. This TCR derives from a man between 50 and 75 years old who received an inactivated influenza vaccine. The chain uses TRBV12-3 or TRBV12-4 and TRBJ1-2; 8 positions agree with TRBD1. Sequenced material: PBMCs from blood, taken 21 months after vaccination. CDR3 in amino acids: CASSGLLPDRAGYTF. The CDR3 DNA is TGTGCCAGCAGTGGATTACTACCGGACAGGGCTGGCTACACCTTC.